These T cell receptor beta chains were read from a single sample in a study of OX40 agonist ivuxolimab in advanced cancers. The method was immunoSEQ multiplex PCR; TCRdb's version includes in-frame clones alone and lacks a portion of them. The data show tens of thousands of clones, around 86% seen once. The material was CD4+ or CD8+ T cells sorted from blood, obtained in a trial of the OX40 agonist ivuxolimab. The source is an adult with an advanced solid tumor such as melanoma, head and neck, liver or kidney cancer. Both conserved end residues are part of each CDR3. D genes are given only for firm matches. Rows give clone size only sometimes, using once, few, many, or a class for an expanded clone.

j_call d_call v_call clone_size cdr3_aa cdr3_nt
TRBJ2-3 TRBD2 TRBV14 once CASSQPLAANTDTQYF TGTGCCAGCAGCCAACCCCTAGCGGCAAACACAGATACGCAGTATTTT
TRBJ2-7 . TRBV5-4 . CASSQRQFYEQYF TGTGCCAGCAGTCAGCGACAGTTCTACGAGCAGTACTTC
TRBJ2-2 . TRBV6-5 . CASSYSVVGELFF TGTGCCAGCAGTTATAGTGTTGTCGGGGAGCTGTTTTTT
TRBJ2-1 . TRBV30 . CAWGVESSYNEQFF TGTGCCTGGGGGGTTGAGAGCTCCTACAATGAGCAGTTCTTC
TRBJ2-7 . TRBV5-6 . CASSLGRPYEQYF TGTGCCAGCAGCTTGGGACGGCCCTACGAGCAGTACTTC
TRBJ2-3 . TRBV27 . CASSFGGGTDTQYF TGTGCCAGCAGTTTCGGGGGAGGCACAGATACGCAGTATTTT
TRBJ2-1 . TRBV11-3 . CASSLAGNEQFF TGTGCCAGCAGCTTAGCCGGCAATGAGCAGTTCTTC
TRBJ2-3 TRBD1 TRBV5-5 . CASSLAEGTVTPGTDTQYF TGTGCCAGCAGCTTGGCCGAGGGGACAGTGACCCCCGGCACAGATACGCAGTATTTT
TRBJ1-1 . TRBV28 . CAGRESQGGPEAFF TGTGCCGGACGAGAGAGCCAGGGAGGCCCTGAAGCTTTCTTT
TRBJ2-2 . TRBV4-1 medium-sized CASSQDKKFGELFF TGCGCCAGCAGCCAAGATAAGAAGTTCGGGGAGCTGTTTTTT
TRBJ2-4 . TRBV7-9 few CASSLGQGSKNIQYF TGTGCCAGCAGCTTAGGCCAGGGTTCCAAAAACATTCAGTACTTC
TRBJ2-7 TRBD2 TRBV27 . CAGGKGGLAGGSYEQYF TGTGCCGGCGGAAAAGGTGGACTAGCGGGGGGCTCCTACGAGCAGTACTTC
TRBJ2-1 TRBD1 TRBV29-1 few CSVGQGAADNEQFF TGCAGCGTTGGGCAGGGGGCAGCGGACAATGAGCAGTTCTTC
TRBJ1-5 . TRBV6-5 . CASSYSQGNQPQHF TGTGCCAGCAGTTACAGTCAGGGAAATCAGCCCCAGCATTTT
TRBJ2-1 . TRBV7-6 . CASMEGSGYNEQFF TGTGCCAGCATGGAGGGGAGTGGCTACAATGAGCAGTTCTTC
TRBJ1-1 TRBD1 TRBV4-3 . CASSQAPGQLLLEAFF TGCGCCAGCAGCCAAGCCCCGGGACAGCTGCTGCTAGAAGCTTTCTTT
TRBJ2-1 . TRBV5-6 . CASSWGEDRRRFF TGTGCCAGCAGCTGGGGGGAGGACAGAAGGAGGTTCTTC
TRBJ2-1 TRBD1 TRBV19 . CASGTVYNEQFF TGTGCCAGTGGGACAGTCTACAATGAGCAGTTCTTC
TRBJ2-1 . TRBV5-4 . CASSLASTTNEQFF TGTGCCAGCAGCTTGGCCAGTACCACCAATGAGCAGTTCTTC
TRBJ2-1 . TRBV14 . CASSRIDNEQFF TGTGCCAGCAGCCGAATTGACAATGAGCAGTTCTTC
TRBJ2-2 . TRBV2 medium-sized CASCYREVGTGELFF TGTGCCAGCTGTTACAGGGAGGTTGGCACCGGGGAGCTGTTTTTT
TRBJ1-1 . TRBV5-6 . CASSFGEGTEAFF TGTGCCAGCAGCTTTGGGGAGGGTACTGAAGCTTTCTTT
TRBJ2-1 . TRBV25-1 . CASSPGFEQFF TGTGCCAGCAGCCCAGGGTTTGAGCAGTTCTTC
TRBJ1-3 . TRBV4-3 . CASSQSTGAQAGNTIYF TGCGCCAGCAGCCAAAGCACTGGGGCGCAGGCTGGAAACACCATATATTTT
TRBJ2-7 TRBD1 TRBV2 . CASSEPRDRDDEQYF TGTGCCAGCAGTGAACCAAGGGACAGGGACGACGAGCAGTACTTC
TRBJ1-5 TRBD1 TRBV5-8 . CASSLFAGQGINQPQHF TGTGCCAGCAGCTTGTTTGCAGGACAGGGGATCAATCAGCCCCAGCATTTT
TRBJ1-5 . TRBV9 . CASSASVGGNQPQHF TGTGCCAGCAGCGCCAGTGTTGGGGGCAATCAGCCCCAGCATTTT
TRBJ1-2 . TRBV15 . CATSSATGSGYGYTF TGTGCCACCAGCAGCGCCACAGGGTCCGGCTATGGCTACACCTTC
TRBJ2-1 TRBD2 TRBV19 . CASSILAGGEQFF TGTGCCAGTAGTATACTAGCGGGAGGAGAGCAGTTCTTC
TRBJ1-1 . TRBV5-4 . CASTTKHIPEAFF TGTGCCAGCACCACAAAACACATCCCAGAAGCTTTCTTT
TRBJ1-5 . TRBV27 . CASSLGINQPQHF TGTGCCAGCAGTTTGGGAATAAATCAGCCCCAGCATTTT
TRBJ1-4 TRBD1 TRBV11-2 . CASSPQPGTADEKLFF TGTGCCAGCAGCCCTCAACCCGGGACAGCCGATGAAAAACTGTTTTTT